A single sample is the source of the 4 T cell receptor beta chains below, sequenced in a study of blood T cell repertoires in COVID-19. Generated by immunoSEQ multiplex PCR, the TCRdb table keeps only in-frame clones and is missing some. This table holds about 140,000 clones, about 74% found once. The specimen sequenced was peripheral blood. Receptors were obtained from a man between 50 and 59 years old with acute or convalescent COVID-19.

The chain has TRBV9 and TRBJ2-2; a possible D gene is TRBD2 (5 bases). Between the trimmed V and J ends, which lost 3 bases and 0 bases, there was a span of 9 bases. CDR1 is SGDLS, CDR2 YYNGEE, per germline. CDR3 length: 15 amino acids. For the CDR3, the DNA is TGTGCCAGCAGCGATTCGGGGACGAACACCGGGGAGCTGTTTTTT. Its protein product is CASSDSGTNTGELFF.

The DNA for the CDR3 is TGTGCCAGCAGTGCCTCCTTTGACACTGAAGCTTTCTTT. As protein: CASSASFDTEAFF. This rearrangement joins TRBV6-4 to TRBJ1-1; no clear D. V was trimmed by 4 bases and J by 3 bases, leaving 9 bases between them. Germline CDR1 and CDR2: MRHNA and SNTAGT. The CDR3 is 13 amino acids.

This clone was found a few times. The same CDR3 also results from other DNA sequences found in this sample. The J gene is TRBJ1-2, the V gene TRBV5-1, with TRBD1 identical over 9 bases. CDR3 length: 14 residues. The junction had 3 bases not matched to a gene; V was cut back by 4 bases and J by 2 bases. Germline V gene lookup returns CDR1 SGHRS and CDR2 YFSETQ. This chain's CDR3 is CASSEGQGNYGYTF. The CDR3 DNA reads as TGCGCCAGCAGCGAGGGACAGGGCAACTATGGCTACACCTTC.

This chain connects TRBV12-1 to TRBJ1-1; the table's D call TRBD1 went unverified against the DNA. TRBV12-1 corresponds to a pseudogene. This CDR3 contains 16 residues. This CDR3 reads CASSFPGTRENAEAFF. CDR3 nucleotides: TGTGCCAGCAGCTTTCCCGGGACACGCGAGAACGCTGAAGCTTTCTTT.